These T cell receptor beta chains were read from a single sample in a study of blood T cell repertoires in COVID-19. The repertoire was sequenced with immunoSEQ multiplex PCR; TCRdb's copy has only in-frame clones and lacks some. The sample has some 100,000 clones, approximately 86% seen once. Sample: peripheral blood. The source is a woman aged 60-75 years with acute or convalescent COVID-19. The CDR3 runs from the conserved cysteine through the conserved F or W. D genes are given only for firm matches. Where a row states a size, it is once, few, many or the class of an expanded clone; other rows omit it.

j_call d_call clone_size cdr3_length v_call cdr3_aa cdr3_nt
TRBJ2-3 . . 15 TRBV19 CASSFQGPSTDTQYF TGTGCCAGTAGCTTCCAGGGGCCAAGCACAGATACGCAGTATTTT
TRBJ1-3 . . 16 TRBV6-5 CASSYSGQYSGNTIYF TGTGCCAGCAGTTACTCCGGACAGTACTCTGGAAACACCATATATTTT
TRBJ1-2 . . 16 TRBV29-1 CSIGEVRSRSNYGYTF TGCAGCATCGGGGAGGTTCGATCTCGGTCTAACTATGGCTACACCTTC
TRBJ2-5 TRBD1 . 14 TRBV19 CASGQGASRETQYF TGTGCCAGCGGACAGGGGGCGTCGCGAGAGACCCAGTACTTC
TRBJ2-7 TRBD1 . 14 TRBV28 CASQDRVRSIEQYF TGTGCCAGCCAGGACAGGGTGAGATCAATTGAGCAGTACTTC
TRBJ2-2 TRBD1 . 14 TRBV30 CAWGDGTAAGELFF TGTGCCTGGGGTGACGGGACAGCAGCCGGGGAGCTGTTTTTT
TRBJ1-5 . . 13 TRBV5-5 CASSLTANQPQHF TGTGCCAGCAGCTTGACAGCTAATCAGCCCCAGCATTTT
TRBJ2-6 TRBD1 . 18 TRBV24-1 CATGRDRDSSSGANVLTF TGTGCCACCGGCCGGGACAGGGACTCCTCCTCTGGGGCCAACGTCCTGACTTTC
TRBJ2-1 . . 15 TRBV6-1 CASSDPGTRYNEQFF TGTGCCAGCAGTGACCCCGGGACAAGGTACAATGAGCAGTTCTTC
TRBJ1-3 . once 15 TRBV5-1 CASSLGSASGNTIYF TGCGCCAGCAGCTTGGGTTCAGCGTCTGGAAACACCATATATTTT
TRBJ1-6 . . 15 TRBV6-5 CASALQGGLNSPLHF TGTGCCAGCGCTCTCCAAGGAGGGTTGAATTCACCCCTCCACTTT
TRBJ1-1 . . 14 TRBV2 CASSALAVNTEAFF TGTGCCAGCAGTGCCCTGGCTGTGAACACTGAAGCTTTCTTT
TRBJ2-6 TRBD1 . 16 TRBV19 CASRDRGLPGANVLTF TGTGCCAGTAGGGACAGGGGTTTACCCGGGGCCAACGTCCTGACTTTC
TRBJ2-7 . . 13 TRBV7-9 CASSLGSRSEQYF TGTGCCAGCAGCTTAGGGTCCCGGTCCGAGCAGTACTTC
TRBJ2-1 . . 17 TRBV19 CASSTLGGQASWYEQFF TGTGCCAGTAGTACCCTCGGGGGGCAGGCTAGCTGGTATGAGCAGTTCTTC
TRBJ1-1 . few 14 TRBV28 CASSPPGRNTEAFF TGTGCCAGCAGCCCGCCCGGGAGGAACACTGAAGCTTTCTTT
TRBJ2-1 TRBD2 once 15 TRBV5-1 CASSFLSGERNEQFF TGCGCCAGCAGCTTCCTTAGCGGGGAACGCAATGAGCAGTTCTTC
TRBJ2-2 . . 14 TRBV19 CASSIGTDTGELFF TGTGCCAGTAGTATAGGTACGGACACCGGGGAGCTGTTTTTT